The clone carrying this TCR beta chain was counted at least ten times. Its specificity is not known. In making TCR cDNA, 5'RACE template switching added a universal primer site and UMIs to it. Each CDR3 protein is one row after TCRdb ran MiXCR on the 5' RACE reads. The table includes approximately 120,000 distinct CDR3 sequences, about 7% detected once. The sample comes from a study of T cells after yellow fever vaccination. As for the study in general: Fractions with few cells were prepared using SMART-Seq v4 Ultra Low Input. General study results and limits: Clonotypes appearing in both CD4 and CD8 compartments existed, and their share was small.

Trimming took off 0 bases at V and 2 bases at J, with 7 bases between the two ends. Germline-derived CDR1 and CDR2 are LNHNV and YYDKDF (reference sequence). The CDR3 totals 14 residues. V gene TRBV15 combines with J gene TRBJ1-2; the D is unclear. The receptor was derived from a man aged 18 to 30 who received the YFV17D yellow fever vaccine. The sample was CD4+ T cells sorted from PBMCs, taken 10 days after the first yellow fever vaccination. As DNA, the CDR3 is TGTGCCACCAGCAGAGATCGGCAGAACTATGGCTACACCTTC. Its translation is CATSRDRQNYGYTF.